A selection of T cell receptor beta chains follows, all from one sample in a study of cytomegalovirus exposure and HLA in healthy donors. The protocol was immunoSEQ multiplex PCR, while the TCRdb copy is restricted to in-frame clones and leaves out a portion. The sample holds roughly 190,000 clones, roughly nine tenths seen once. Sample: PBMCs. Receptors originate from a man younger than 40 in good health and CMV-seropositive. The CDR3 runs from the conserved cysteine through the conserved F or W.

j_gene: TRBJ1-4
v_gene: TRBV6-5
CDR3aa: CASSLAATVEKLFF

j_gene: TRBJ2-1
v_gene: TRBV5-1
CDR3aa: CASTRLGHLGSSYNEQFF

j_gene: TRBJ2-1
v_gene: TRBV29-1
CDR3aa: CSVVVGGAGASGRYNEQFF

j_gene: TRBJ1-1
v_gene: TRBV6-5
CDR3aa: CASSYRSGNTEAFF

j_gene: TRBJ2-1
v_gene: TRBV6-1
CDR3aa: CASSEGRGGQFF

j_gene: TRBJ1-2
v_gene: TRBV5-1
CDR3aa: CASSTGRTGGYGYTF

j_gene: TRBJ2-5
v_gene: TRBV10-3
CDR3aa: CAIKPQGRLETQYF

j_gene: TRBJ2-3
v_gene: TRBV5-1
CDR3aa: CASSLELAGPTDTQYF

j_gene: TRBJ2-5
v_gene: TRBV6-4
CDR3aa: CASSELAGDQETQYF

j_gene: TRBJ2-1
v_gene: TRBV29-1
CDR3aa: CSVEVASGGYNEQFF

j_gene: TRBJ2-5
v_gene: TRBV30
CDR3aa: CSLAGTSGGAEWVETQYF

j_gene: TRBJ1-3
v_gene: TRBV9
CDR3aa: CASSAELFSGNTIYF

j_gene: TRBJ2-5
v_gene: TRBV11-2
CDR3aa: CASSPTRVRETQYF

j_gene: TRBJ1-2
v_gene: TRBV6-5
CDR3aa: CASSYLTENYGYTF

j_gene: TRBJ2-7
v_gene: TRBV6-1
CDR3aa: CASSETPRYEQYF